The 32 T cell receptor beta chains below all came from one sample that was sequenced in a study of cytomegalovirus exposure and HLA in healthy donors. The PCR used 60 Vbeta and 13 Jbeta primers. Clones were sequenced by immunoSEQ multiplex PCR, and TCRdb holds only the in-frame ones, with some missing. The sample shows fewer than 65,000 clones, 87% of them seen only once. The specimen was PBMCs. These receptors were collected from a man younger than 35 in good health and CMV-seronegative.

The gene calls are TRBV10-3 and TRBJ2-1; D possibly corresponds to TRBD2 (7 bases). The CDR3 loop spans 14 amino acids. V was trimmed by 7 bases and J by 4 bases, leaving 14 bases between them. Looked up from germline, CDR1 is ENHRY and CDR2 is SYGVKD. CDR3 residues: CAITERDKYNEQFF. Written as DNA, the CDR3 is TGTGCCATCACCGAGCGGGACAAGTACAATGAGCAGTTCTTC.

CDR3 in DNA: TGTGCCAGCAGCGTAAATGGCCTTCGAGGGGGTGAAAAACTGTTTTTT. It is translated as CASSVNGLRGGEKLFF. V is TRBV9 and J is TRBJ1-4, with D perhaps matching TRBD1 (6 bases). V dropped 1 base and J dropped 7 bases, with 17 bases sitting between them. This CDR3 has 16 residues. Germline CDR1 is SGDLS and CDR2 is YYNGEE.

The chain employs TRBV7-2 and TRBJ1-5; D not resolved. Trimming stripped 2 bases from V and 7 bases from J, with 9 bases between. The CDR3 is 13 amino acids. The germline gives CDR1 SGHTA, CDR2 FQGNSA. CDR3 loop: CASSLTRSQPQHF. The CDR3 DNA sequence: TGTGCCAGCAGCTTAACCAGGTCGCAGCCCCAGCATTTT.

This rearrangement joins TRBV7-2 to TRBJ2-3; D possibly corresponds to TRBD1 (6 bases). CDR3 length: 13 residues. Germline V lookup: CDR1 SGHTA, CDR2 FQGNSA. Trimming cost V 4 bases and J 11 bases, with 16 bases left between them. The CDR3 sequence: CASSSQEGQLQYF. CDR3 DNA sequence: TGTGCCAGCAGCTCCCAAGAAGGACAGCTGCAGTATTTT.

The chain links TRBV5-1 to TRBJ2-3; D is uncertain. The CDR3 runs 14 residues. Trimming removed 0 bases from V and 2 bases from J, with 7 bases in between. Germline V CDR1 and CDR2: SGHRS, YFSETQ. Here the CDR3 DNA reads TGCGCCAGCAGCTTGGCGGGTATCACAGATACGCAGTATTTT. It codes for CASSLAGITDTQYF.

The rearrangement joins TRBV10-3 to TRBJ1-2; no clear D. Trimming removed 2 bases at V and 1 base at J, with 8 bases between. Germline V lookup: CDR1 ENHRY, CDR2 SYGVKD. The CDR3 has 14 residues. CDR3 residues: CAISETAFNYGYTF. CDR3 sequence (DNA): TGTGCCATCAGTGAGACAGCCTTTAACTATGGCTACACCTTC.

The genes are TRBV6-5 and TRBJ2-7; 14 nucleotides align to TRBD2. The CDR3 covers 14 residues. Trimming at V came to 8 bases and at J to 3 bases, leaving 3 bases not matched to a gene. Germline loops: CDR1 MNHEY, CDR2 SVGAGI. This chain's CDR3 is CASRGTSGGYEQYF. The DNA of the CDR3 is TGTGCCAGCCGGGGGACTAGCGGGGGCTACGAGCAGTACTTC.

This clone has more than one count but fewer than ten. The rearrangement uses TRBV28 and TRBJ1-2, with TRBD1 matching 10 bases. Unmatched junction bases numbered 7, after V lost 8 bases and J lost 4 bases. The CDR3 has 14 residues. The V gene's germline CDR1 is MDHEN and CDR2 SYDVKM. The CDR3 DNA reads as TGTGCCAGCCTACCGGGACAGGGGTTCTATGGCTACACCTTC. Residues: CASLPGQGFYGYTF.

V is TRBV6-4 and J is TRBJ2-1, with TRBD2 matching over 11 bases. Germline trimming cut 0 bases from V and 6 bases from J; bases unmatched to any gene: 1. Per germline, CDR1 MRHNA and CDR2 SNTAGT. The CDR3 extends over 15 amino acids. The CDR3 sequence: CASSDSSGGANEQFF. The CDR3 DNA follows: TGTGCCAGCAGTGACTCTAGCGGGGGGGCCAATGAGCAGTTCTTC.

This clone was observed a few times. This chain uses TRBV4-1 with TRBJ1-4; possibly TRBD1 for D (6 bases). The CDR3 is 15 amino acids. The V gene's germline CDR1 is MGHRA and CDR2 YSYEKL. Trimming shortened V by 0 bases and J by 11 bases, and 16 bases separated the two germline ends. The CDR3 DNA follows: TGCGCCAGCAGCCAAGATTCCCGGGGCCAGGGGAAACTGTTTTTT. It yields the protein CASSQDSRGQGKLFF.

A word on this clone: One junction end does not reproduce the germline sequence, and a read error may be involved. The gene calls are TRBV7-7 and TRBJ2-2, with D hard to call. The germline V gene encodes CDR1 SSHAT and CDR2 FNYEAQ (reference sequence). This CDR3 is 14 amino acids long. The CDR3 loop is CASSSPTATGELFF. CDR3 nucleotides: TGTGCTAGCAGCTCCCCTACCGCGACCGGGGAGCTGTTTTTT.

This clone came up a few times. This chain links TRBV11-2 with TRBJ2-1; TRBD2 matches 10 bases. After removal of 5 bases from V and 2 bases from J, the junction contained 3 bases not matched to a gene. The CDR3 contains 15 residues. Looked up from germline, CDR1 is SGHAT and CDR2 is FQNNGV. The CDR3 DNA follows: TGTGCCAGCAGCCAGCGGGGGGGTCCCTACAATGAGCAGTTCTTC. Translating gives CASSQRGGPYNEQFF.

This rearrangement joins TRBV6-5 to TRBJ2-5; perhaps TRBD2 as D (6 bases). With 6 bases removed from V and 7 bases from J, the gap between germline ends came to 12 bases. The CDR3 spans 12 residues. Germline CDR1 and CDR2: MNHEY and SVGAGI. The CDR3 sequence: CASRPGGGTQYF. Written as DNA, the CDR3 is TGTGCCAGCAGACCCGGGGGTGGGACCCAGTACTTC.

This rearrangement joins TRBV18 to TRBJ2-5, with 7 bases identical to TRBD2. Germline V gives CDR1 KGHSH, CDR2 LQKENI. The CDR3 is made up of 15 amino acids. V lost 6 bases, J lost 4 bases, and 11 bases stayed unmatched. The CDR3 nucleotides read TGTGCCAGCTCGCGTCCTAGTCTAGCGGCAGAGACCCAGTACTTC. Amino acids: CASSRPSLAAETQYF.

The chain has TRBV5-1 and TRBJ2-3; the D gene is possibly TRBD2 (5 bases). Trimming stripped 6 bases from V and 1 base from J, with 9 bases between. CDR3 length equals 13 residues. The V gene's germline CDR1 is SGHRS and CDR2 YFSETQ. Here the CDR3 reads CASNAGGTDTQYF. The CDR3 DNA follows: TGCGCCAGCAATGCGGGCGGCACAGATACGCAGTATTTT.

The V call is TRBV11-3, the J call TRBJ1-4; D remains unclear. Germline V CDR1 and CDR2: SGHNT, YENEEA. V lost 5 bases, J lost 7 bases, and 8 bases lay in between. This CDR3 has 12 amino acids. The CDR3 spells CASSRLSEKLFF. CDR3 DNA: TGTGCCAGCAGCCGCTTGAGTGAAAAACTGTTTTTT. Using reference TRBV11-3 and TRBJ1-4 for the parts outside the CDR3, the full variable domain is EAGVVQSPRYKIIEKKQPVAFWCNPISGHNTLYWYLQNLGQGPELLIRYENEEAVDDSQLPKDRFSAERLKGVDSTLKIQPAELGDSAVYLCASSRLSEKLFFGSGTQLSVL.

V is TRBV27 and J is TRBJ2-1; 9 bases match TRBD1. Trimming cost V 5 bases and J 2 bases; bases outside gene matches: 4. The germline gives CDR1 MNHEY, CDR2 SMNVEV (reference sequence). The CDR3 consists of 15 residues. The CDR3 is CASSPGQGAYNEQFF. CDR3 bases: TGTGCCAGCAGTCCGGGACAGGGAGCCTACAATGAGCAGTTCTTC.

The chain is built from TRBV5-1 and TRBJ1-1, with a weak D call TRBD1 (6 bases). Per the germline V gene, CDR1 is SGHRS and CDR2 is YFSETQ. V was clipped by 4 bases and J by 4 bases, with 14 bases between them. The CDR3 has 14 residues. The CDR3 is CASSVSTGSTEAFF. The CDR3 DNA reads TGCGCCAGCAGCGTCTCAACAGGGTCCACTGAAGCTTTCTTT.

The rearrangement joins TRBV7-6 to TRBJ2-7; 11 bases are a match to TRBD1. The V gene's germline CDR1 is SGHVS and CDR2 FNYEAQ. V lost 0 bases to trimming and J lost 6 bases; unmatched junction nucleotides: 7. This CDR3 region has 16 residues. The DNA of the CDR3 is TGTGCCAGCAGCTTAGCTGGGGGACAGGGGGGTTCCGAGCAGTACTTC. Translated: CASSLAGGQGGSEQYF.

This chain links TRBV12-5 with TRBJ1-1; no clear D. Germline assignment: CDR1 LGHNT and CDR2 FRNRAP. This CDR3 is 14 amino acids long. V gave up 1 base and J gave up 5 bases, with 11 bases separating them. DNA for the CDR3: TGTGCTAGTGGTTTGGCGAACCGGGAGACTGAAGCTTTCTTT. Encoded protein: CASGLANRETEAFF. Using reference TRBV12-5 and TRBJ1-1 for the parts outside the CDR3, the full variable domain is DARVTQTPRHKVTEMGQEVTMRCQPILGHNTVFWYRQTMMQGLELLAYFRNRAPLDDSGMPKDRFSAEMPDATLATLKIQPSEPRDSAVYFCASGLANRETEAFFGQGTRLTVV.

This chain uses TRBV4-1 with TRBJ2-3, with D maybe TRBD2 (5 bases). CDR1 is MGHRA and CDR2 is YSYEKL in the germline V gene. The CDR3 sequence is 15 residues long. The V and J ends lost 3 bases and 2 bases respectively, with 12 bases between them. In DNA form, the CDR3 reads TGCGCCAGCAGCCACTCCGGACTTTCCACAGATACGCAGTATTTT. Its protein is CASSHSGLSTDTQYF.

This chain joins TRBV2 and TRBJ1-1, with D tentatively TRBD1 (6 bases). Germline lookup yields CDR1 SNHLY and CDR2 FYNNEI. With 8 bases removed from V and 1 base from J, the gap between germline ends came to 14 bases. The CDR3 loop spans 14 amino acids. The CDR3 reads CASGTGGGNTEAFF. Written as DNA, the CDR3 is TGTGCCAGCGGGACGGGAGGGGGGAACACTGAAGCTTTCTTT.

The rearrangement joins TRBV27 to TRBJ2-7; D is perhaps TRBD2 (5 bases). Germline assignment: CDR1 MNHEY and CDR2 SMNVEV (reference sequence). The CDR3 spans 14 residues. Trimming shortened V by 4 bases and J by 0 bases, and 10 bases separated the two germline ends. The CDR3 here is CASSSGKGSYEQYF. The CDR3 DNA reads TGTGCCAGCAGTTCGGGAAAGGGCTCCTACGAGCAGTACTTC.

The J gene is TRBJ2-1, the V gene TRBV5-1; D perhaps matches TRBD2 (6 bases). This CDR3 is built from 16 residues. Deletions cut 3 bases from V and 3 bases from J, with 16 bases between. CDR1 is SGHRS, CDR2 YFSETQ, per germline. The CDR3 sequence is CASSSRPGLDYNEQFF. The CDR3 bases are TGCGCCAGCAGCTCAAGGCCGGGACTGGACTACAATGAGCAGTTCTTC.

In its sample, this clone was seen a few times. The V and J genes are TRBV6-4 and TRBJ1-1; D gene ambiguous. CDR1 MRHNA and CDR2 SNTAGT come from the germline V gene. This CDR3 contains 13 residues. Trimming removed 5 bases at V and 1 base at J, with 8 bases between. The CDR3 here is CASSRSGNTEAFF. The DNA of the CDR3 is TGTGCCAGCAGTCGGAGCGGGAACACTGAAGCTTTCTTT.

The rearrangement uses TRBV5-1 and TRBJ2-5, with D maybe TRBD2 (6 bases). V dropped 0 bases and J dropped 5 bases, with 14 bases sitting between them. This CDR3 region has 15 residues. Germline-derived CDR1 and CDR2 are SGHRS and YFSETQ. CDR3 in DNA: TGCGCCAGCAGCTTGGCGTCCGGGAGCGTGGAGACCCAGTACTTC. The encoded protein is CASSLASGSVETQYF.

The CDR3 nucleotides are TGTGCCAGCAGTTTCGGCCCGGGAAGAGATCAGCCCCAGCATTTT. Its translation: CASSFGPGRDQPQHF. The chain combines TRBV28 with TRBJ1-5; D call uncertain. This CDR3 has 15 amino acids. Trimming pared 3 bases from V and 5 bases from J, leaving 14 bases between. Germline loops: CDR1 MDHEN, CDR2 SYDVKM.

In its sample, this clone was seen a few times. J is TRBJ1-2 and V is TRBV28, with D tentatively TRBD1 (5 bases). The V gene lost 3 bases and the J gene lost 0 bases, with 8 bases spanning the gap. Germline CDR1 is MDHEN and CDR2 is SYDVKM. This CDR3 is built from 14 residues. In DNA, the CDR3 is TGTGCCAGCAGTTTTACAGGAGCTAACTATGGCTACACCTTC. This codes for CASSFTGANYGYTF.

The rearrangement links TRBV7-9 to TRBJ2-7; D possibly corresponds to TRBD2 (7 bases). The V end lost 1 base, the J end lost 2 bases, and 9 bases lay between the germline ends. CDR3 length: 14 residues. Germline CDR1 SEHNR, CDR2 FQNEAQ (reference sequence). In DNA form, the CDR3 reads TGTGCCAGCAGCTTAGAGGGGGGGCCCTACGAGCAGTACTTC. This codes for CASSLEGGPYEQYF.

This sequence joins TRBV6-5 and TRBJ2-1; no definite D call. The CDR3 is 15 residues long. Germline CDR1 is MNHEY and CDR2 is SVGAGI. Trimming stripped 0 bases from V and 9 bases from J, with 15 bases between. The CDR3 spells CASSYSIQITPEQFF. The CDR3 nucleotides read TGTGCCAGCAGTTACTCGATCCAGATTACACCTGAGCAGTTCTTC.

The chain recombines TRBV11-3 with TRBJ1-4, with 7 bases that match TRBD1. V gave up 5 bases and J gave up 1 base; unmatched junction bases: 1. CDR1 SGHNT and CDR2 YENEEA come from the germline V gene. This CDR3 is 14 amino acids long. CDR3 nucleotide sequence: TGTGCCAGCAGCCACAGGGGAACTAATGAAAAACTGTTTTTT. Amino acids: CASSHRGTNEKLFF.

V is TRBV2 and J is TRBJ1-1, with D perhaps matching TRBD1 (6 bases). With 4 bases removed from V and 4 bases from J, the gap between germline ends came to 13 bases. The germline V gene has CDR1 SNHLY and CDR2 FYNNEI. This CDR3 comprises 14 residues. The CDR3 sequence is CASSADRVTTEAFF. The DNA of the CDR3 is TGTGCCAGCAGTGCGGACAGAGTAACCACTGAAGCTTTCTTT.